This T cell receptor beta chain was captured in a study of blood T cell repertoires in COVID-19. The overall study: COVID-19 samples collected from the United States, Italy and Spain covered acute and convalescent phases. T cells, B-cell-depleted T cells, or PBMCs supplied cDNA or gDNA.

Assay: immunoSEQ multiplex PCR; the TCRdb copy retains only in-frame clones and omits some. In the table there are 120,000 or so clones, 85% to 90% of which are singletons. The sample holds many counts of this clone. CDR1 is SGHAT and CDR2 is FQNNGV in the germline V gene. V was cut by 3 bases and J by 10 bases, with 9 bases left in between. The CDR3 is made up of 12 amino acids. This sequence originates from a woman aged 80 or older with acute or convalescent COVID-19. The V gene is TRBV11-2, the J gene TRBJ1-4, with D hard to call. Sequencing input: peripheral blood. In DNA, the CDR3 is TGTGCCAGCAGCTTGCACAGCGGAAAACTGTTTTTT. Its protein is CASSLHSGKLFF.